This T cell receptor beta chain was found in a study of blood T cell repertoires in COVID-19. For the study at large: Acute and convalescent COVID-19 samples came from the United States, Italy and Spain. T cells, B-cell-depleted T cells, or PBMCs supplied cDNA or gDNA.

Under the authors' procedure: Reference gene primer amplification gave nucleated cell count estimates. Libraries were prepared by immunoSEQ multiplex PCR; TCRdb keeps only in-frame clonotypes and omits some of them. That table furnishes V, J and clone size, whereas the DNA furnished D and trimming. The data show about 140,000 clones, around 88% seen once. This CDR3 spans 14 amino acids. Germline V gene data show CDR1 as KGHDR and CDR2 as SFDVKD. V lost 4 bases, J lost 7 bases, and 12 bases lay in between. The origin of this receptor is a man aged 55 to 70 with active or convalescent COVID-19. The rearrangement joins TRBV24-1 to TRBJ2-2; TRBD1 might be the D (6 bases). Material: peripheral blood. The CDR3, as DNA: TGTGCCACCAGTGACATCTACAGGGTCGGGGAGCTGTTTTTT. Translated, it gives CATSDIYRVGELFF.